What follows are 27 T cell receptor beta chains derived from one specimen sequenced in a study of T cell responses to AZD1222 COVID-19 vaccine. Clones were sequenced by immunoSEQ multiplex PCR, and TCRdb holds only the in-frame ones, with some missing. The sample includes fewer than 200,000 clones, roughly nine tenths of them seen just once. The specimen comprised peripheral blood, sampled on day 0 of AZD1222 vaccination. These receptors all stem from an adult in good health.

This CDR3 reads CASSKGLQGTQPQHF. In DNA form, the CDR3 reads TGTGCCAGCAGTAAGGGCCTACAGGGGACTCAGCCCCAGCATTTT. The V and J genes are TRBV2 and TRBJ1-5; 7 bases fit TRBD1. The trim removed 5 bases at V and 6 bases at J, leaving 10 bases unmatched. Looked up from germline, CDR1 is SNHLY and CDR2 is FYNNEI. The CDR3 has 15 amino acids.

The gene calls are TRBV19 and TRBJ2-7; TRBD1 is a possible D gene (6 bases). CDR3 length: 14 amino acids. Per germline, CDR1 LNHDA and CDR2 SQIVND (reference sequence). Trimming cost V 10 bases and J 3 bases, with 19 bases left between them. CDR3 DNA sequence: TGTGCCACCGCGACAGGCCCAACGAGCTACGAGCAGTACTTC. This sequence encodes CATATGPTSYEQYF. Drawing the rest from reference TRBV19 and TRBJ2-7, the complete variable domain is DGGITQSPKYLFRKEGQNVTLSCEQNLNHDAMYWYRQDPGQGLRLIYYSQIVNDFQKGDIAEGYSVSREKKESFPLTVTSAQKNPTAFYLCATATGPTSYEQYFGPGTRLTVT.

The rearrangement joins TRBV18 to TRBJ2-1; 10 positions agree with TRBD2. With 1 base clipped from V and 6 bases from J, the junction kept 6 bases outside the gene matches. The CDR3 covers 16 residues. Germline V gene lookup returns CDR1 KGHSH and CDR2 LQKENI. The CDR3 nucleotides read TGTGCCAGCTCACCACAGCGAGCGGGAGGGGGCAATGAGCAGTTCTTC. Its translation is CASSPQRAGGGNEQFF.

This rearrangement joins TRBV24-1 to TRBJ2-1; D perhaps matches TRBD2 (6 bases). Germline lookup yields CDR1 KGHDR and CDR2 SFDVKD. There are 13 residues in the CDR3. Between the trimmed V and J ends, which lost 4 bases and 12 bases, there was a span of 15 bases. As DNA, the CDR3 is TGTGCCACCAGTGAGGGGGGTGCGAGGGGGCAGTTCTTC. Translating gives CATSEGGARGQFF.

The sample holds one count of this clone. The V and J genes are TRBV2 and TRBJ2-7; 9 bases are shared with TRBD2. Germline CDR1 is SNHLY and CDR2 is FYNNEI. This CDR3 comprises 16 residues. The junction had 9 bases not matched to a gene; V was cut back by 2 bases and J by 4 bases. The CDR3 loop is CASSETTGTSRYEQYF. CDR3 in DNA: TGTGCCAGCAGTGAAACAACCGGGACTAGCCGGTACGAGCAGTACTTC.

The rearrangement joins TRBV7-9 to TRBJ1-1; D ambiguous. V lost 4 bases, J lost 1 base, and 7 bases lay in between. The germline gives CDR1 SEHNR, CDR2 FQNEAQ (reference sequence). The CDR3 has 13 amino acids. CDR3 loop: CASSSTENTEAFF. The CDR3 DNA sequence: TGTGCCAGCAGCTCTACAGAGAACACTGAAGCTTTCTTT.

This clone was seen only once. The rearrangement joins TRBV15 to TRBJ1-1, with D maybe TRBD1 (5 bases). CDR1 LNHNV and CDR2 YYDKDF come from the germline V gene (reference sequence). Trimming took off 5 bases at V and 4 bases at J, with 14 bases between the two ends. This CDR3 is 14 amino acids long. CDR3 loop: CATSGGPRGTEAFF. The DNA for the CDR3 is TGTGCCACCAGCGGGGGACCCCGCGGCACTGAAGCTTTCTTT.

The rearrangement uses TRBV11-2 and TRBJ2-7; a possible D gene is TRBD2 (6 bases). V was clipped by 5 bases and J by 2 bases, with 16 bases between them. The CDR3 runs 15 residues. Germline V CDR1 and CDR2: SGHAT, FQNNGV. CDR3 protein: CASSRERASPYEQYF. The CDR3 DNA sequence: TGTGCCAGCAGCCGAGAGCGGGCTTCTCCCTACGAGCAGTACTTC.

The chain recombines TRBV3-1 (or the pseudogene TRBV3-2) with TRBJ2-6; D may correspond to TRBD1 or TRBD2 (5 bases each). Germline CDR1 reads LGHDT; CDR2 reads YNNKEL (reference sequence). This CDR3 has 14 amino acids. V lost 4 bases to trimming and J lost 3 bases, with 7 bases between them. The CDR3 DNA follows: TGTGCCAGCAGCCGGGACGGTGGGGCCAACGTCCTGACTTTC. Its translation: CASSRDGGANVLTF.

This chain connects TRBV15 to TRBJ2-1, with TRBD2 as a possible D gene (7 bases). V lost 1 base and J lost 7, with 17 bases in between. This CDR3 is 16 amino acids long. Germline V lookup: CDR1 LNHNV, CDR2 YYDKDF (reference sequence). The CDR3 loop reads CATSRVAKGGGNEQFF. CDR3 nucleotide sequence: TGTGCCACCAGCAGAGTCGCAAAGGGAGGGGGGAATGAGCAGTTCTTC. The whole variable domain, filled in from reference TRBV15 and TRBJ2-1, reads DAMVIQNPRYQVTQFGKPVTLSCSQTLNHNVMYWYQQKSSQAPKLLFHYYDKDFNNEADTPDNFQSRRPNTSFCFLDIRSPGLGDTAMYLCATSRVAKGGGNEQFFGPGTRLTVL.

The chain carries TRBV5-1 and TRBJ1-4, with a tentative D call TRBD1 (5 bases). The V gene's germline CDR1 is SGHRS and CDR2 YFSETQ. Trimming cost V 2 bases and J 10 bases, with 18 bases left between them. The CDR3 totals 15 residues. CDR3 nucleotide sequence: TGCGCCAGCAGCTTCCAGGGAAAACCTCCCCTAAAACTGTTTTTT. Its translation: CASSFQGKPPLKLFF.

This chain joins TRBV6-5 and TRBJ2-2, with D perhaps matching TRBD1 (6 bases). The CDR3 consists of 15 residues. Trimming cost V 6 bases and J 1 base, with 12 bases left between them. Germline CDR1 reads MNHEY; CDR2 reads SVGAGI. DNA for the CDR3: TGTGCCAGCAGACCGGGCAGGGGGAACACCGGGGAGCTGTTTTTT. Encoded protein: CASRPGRGNTGELFF.

This chain links TRBV11-3 with TRBJ2-5; D unresolved. The length of the CDR3 is 15 residues. Germline V CDR1 and CDR2: SGHNT, YENEEA. The V end lost 1 base, the J end lost 4 bases, and 13 bases lay between the germline ends. CDR3 residues: CASSLAARMGETQYF. CDR3 bases: TGTGCCAGCAGCTTAGCAGCCCGAATGGGAGAGACCCAGTACTTC.

The J gene is TRBJ2-3, the V gene TRBV5-1; D may be TRBD1 or TRBD2 (5 bases each). This CDR3 spans 15 amino acids. The germline gives CDR1 SGHRS, CDR2 YFSETQ. The germline V and J ends were trimmed by 4 bases and 1 base, with 13 bases remaining between them. The CDR3 spells CASSPLGGGTDTQYF. The CDR3 bases are TGCGCCAGCAGCCCTCTTGGGGGTGGCACAGATACGCAGTATTTT.

This clone was seen a single time. The chain recombines TRBV7-9 with TRBJ1-2; a possible D gene is TRBD1 (5 bases). Trimming cost V 3 bases and J 8 bases, with 19 bases left between them. Germline lookup yields CDR1 SEHNR and CDR2 FQNEAQ (reference sequence). The CDR3 runs to 15 residues. As DNA, the CDR3 is TGTGCCAGCAGCTTGGTTCAAGGAGGGGTGGACGGCTACACCTTC. This codes for CASSLVQGGVDGYTF.

This clone was picked up one time. This chain links TRBV2 with TRBJ1-2; maybe TRBD1 (5 bases). The CDR3 has 16 residues. Germline CDR1 is SNHLY and CDR2 is FYNNEI. The V and J ends lost 6 bases and 0 bases respectively, with 17 bases between them. The CDR3 protein is CASREKTGHPNYGYTF. The CDR3 bases are TGTGCCAGCAGGGAAAAAACAGGCCATCCTAACTATGGCTACACCTTC.

The chain employs TRBV7-9 and TRBJ2-7, with 13 bases fitting TRBD2. CDR3 length: 18 residues. The trim removed 3 bases at V and 3 bases at J, leaving 11 bases unmatched. The V gene's germline CDR1 is SEHNR and CDR2 FQNEAQ (reference sequence). The CDR3 DNA is TGTGCCAGCAGCTTGGGGACTAGCGGGATTGCGTTACTCTACGAGCAGTACTTC. Its protein product is CASSLGTSGIALLYEQYF. Variable domain in full (rest from reference TRBV7-9 and TRBJ2-7): DTGVSQNPRHKITKRGQNVTFRCDPISEHNRLYWYRQTLGQGPEFLTYFQNEAQLEKSRLLSDRFSAERPKGSFSTLEIQRTEQGDSAMYLCASSLGTSGIALLYEQYFGPGTRLTVT.

The J gene is TRBJ2-7, the V gene TRBV29-1, with 8 bases lining up with TRBD1. The V gene end was trimmed by 7 bases and the J gene end by 4 bases; junction bases not matched to a gene: 12. This CDR3 spans 14 amino acids. The germline V gene has CDR1 SQVTM and CDR2 ANQGSEA. CDR3 in DNA: TGCAGCGCCGGACAGGGTATCCCCCCATACGAGCAGTACTTC. It specifies CSAGQGIPPYEQYF.

The chain carries TRBV7-5 and TRBJ1-6. TRBV7-5 is a known pseudogene. The CDR3 contains 15 residues. The CDR3 DNA follows: TGTGTCAGAAGCTTAGGGACGGTCGATAATTCACCCCTCCACTTT. As protein: CVRSLGTVDNSPLHF.

The J gene is TRBJ1-1, the V gene TRBV11-2, with D maybe TRBD1 (6 bases). Trimming took 3 bases from V and 4 from J, leaving 9 bases between them. This CDR3 spans 13 amino acids. The germline V gene has CDR1 SGHAT and CDR2 FQNNGV. The CDR3, as DNA: TGTGCCAGCAGCTTGGGGGGCTTCACTGAAGCTTTCTTT. Protein: CASSLGGFTEAFF.

This rearrangement joins TRBV28 to TRBJ1-2, with 8 bases aligning to TRBD1. CDR3 length equals 14 residues. J lost 6 bases, V lost 2 bases, and 5 bases had no gene match. Germline CDR1 is MDHEN and CDR2 is SYDVKM. CDR3 DNA sequence: TGTGCCAGCAGTTTAGGGACAGGACGGAATGGCTACACCTTC. Translating it yields CASSLGTGRNGYTF.

The rearrangement uses TRBV27 and TRBJ2-3, with 11 bases matching TRBD1. The CDR3 is 13 residues long. Germline V gene data show CDR1 as MNHEY and CDR2 as SMNVEV (reference sequence). V gave up 2 bases and J gave up 14 bases; unmatched junction bases: 6. The CDR3 DNA reads TGTGCCAGCAGTTTAAGCCGGGACAGGGGGAGGTATTTT. Translating gives CASSLSRDRGRYF.

This rearrangement joins TRBV20-1 to TRBJ2-3; D gene uncertain. With 6 bases removed from V and 2 bases from J, the gap between germline ends came to 6 bases. Germline lookup yields CDR1 DFQATT and CDR2 SNEGSKA (reference sequence). The CDR3 spans 11 residues. The CDR3 here is CSARSTDTQYF. The DNA for the CDR3 is TGCAGTGCGCGTTCCACAGATACGCAGTATTTT.

The chain uses TRBV30 and TRBJ1-3, with TRBD1 matching 7 bases. The CDR3 loop spans 14 amino acids. Trimming took 3 bases from V and 3 from J; bases not matched to a gene: 5. Germline V lookup: CDR1 GTSNPN, CDR2 SVGIG (reference sequence). CDR3 DNA sequence: TGTGCCTGGAGCCAGGGGGTCGTTGGAAACACCATATATTTT. The encoded protein is CAWSQGVVGNTIYF.

The chain employs TRBV7-8 and TRBJ1-5; D is unclear. The germline V and J ends were trimmed by 3 bases and 3 bases, with 12 bases remaining between them. The CDR3 totals 15 residues. The germline V gene has CDR1 SGHVS and CDR2 FQNEAQ. CDR3 DNA sequence: TGTGCCAGCAGCTTCACCGGGCCAGACAATCAGCCCCAGCATTTT. Its protein product is CASSFTGPDNQPQHF.

The chain recombines TRBV18 with TRBJ1-5, with TRBD1 matching 8 bases. This CDR3 has 16 amino acids. V lost 3 bases and J lost 8; bases outside the gene matches: 12. CDR1 is KGHSH and CDR2 is LQKENI in the germline V gene. The CDR3 DNA follows: TGTGCCAGCTCACCCATCATGCAGGGGGCGGGGGAGCCCCAGCATTTT. Protein: CASSPIMQGAGEPQHF.

The CDR3 DNA reads as TGTGCCAGCAGCTCCCTGGGAGCGGGAGTGGGGGAGCAGTTCTTC. Amino acids: CASSSLGAGVGEQFF. The rearrangement links TRBV11-2 to TRBJ2-1; 8 bases are a match to TRBD2. Germline V gene sequence: CDR1 SGHAT, CDR2 FQNNGV. The CDR3 consists of 15 residues. J gave up 10 bases and V 4 bases, and 12 bases lay outside the gene matches.